Following are 15 T cell receptor beta chains from one sample sequenced in a study of T cells in Graves' hyperthyroidism and ophthalmopathy. The investigators amplified TCR beta CDR3 regions from RNA transcripts. When the TCR CDR3 underwent first-round RT-PCR, the HTBI primer set was used. TCRdb reanalysed the multiplex PCR reads using MiXCR and keeps one entry per CDR3 protein. The profile shows about 350,000 distinct CDR3 sequences, roughly 19% of them singletons. Specimen: blood. The receptors come from a woman aged 18-29 years with Graves' hyperthyroidism.

This clonotype showed up many times. V usage is TRBV20-1 and J usage is TRBJ1-1, with no clear D. Germline CDR1 reads DFQATT; CDR2 reads SNEGSKA (reference sequence). This CDR3 contains 13 residues. Trimming removed 2 bases at V and 5 bases at J, with 12 bases between. Here the CDR3 reads CSARSPGRTEAFF. The CDR3 coding sequence is TGCAGTGCTAGAAGTCCTGGGAGGACTGAAGCTTTCTTT.

The chain joins TRBV6-1 to TRBJ1-5; D unresolved. CDR1 is MNHNS and CDR2 is SASEGT in the germline V gene. The V end lost 6 bases, the J end lost 4 bases, and 7 bases lay between the germline ends. The length of the CDR3 is 12 residues. The CDR3 DNA follows: TGTGCCAGCAGGACAACGAATCAGCCCCAGCATTTT. Translated, it gives CASRTTNQPQHF.

This clonotype was recorded many times. The V and J genes are TRBV25-1 and TRBJ1-2; no clear D. Trimming removed 1 base from V and 6 bases from J, with 15 bases in between. The CDR3 extends over 15 amino acids. Germline V lookup: CDR1 MGHDK, CDR2 SYGVNS. This chain's CDR3 is CASSEFFNGVDGYTF. The CDR3 region has the DNA TGTGCCAGCAGTGAATTCTTCAACGGTGTGGATGGCTACACCTTC.

V and J are TRBV5-1 and TRBJ2-7; 7 bases match TRBD1. The CDR3 is 14 residues long. CDR1 is SGHRS and CDR2 is YFSETQ in the germline V gene. V trimming: 1 base; J trimming: 4 bases; junction bases outside the gene matches: 5. The CDR3 nucleotides read TGCGCCAGCAGCTTGTTTGGGACAGAATACGAGCAGTACTTC. This gives the protein CASSLFGTEYEQYF. Filled out from reference TRBV5-1 and TRBJ2-7, the complete variable domain reads KAGVTQTPRYLIKTRGQQVTLSCSPISGHRSVSWYQQTPGQGLQFLFEYFSETQRNKGNFPGRFSGRQFSNSRSEMNVSTLELGDSALYLCASSLFGTEYEQYFGPGTRLTVT.

Ten or more counts support this clonotype. V and J are TRBV28 and TRBJ2-7; TRBD1 matches at 9 bases. Germline loops: CDR1 MDHEN, CDR2 SYDVKM. This CDR3 spans 14 amino acids. The J segment lost 3 bases and the V segment lost 7 bases, leaving 7 bases of the junction unmatched. The CDR3 reads CASNPPGQGYEQYF. The DNA of the CDR3 is TGTGCCAGCAACCCCCCGGGACAGGGCTACGAGCAGTACTTC.

This clonotype was seen ten or more times. The genes are TRBV19 and TRBJ2-4, with 8 bases fitting TRBD1. The CDR3 consists of 15 residues. V lost 4 bases and J lost 5; bases outside the gene matches: 7. Germline V lookup: CDR1 LNHDA, CDR2 SQIVND (reference sequence). The CDR3 DNA reads as TGTGCCAGTAGTACGGGACAGGATAGGCAAAACATTCAGTACTTC. Its protein product is CASSTGQDRQNIQYF.

This clonotype was detected many times. The chain carries TRBV28 and TRBJ2-7; D is perhaps TRBD1 (5 bases). This CDR3 contains 15 residues. In germline, CDR1 is MDHEN, CDR2 SYDVKM. The V gene lost 2 bases and the J gene lost 2 bases, with 13 bases spanning the gap. The CDR3 region has the DNA TGTGCCAGCAGTTTAACCCCGGACAAAACCTACGAGCAGTACTTC. This translates into CASSLTPDKTYEQYF.

This clonotype was detected only a few times. The chain joins TRBV3-1 to TRBJ2-5; D uncertain. This CDR3 region has 16 residues. Trimming took 1 base from V and 3 from J, leaving 15 bases between them. The V gene's germline CDR1 is LGHDT and CDR2 YNNKEL (reference sequence). The CDR3 DNA reads as TGTGCCAGCAGCCAAGTAGTAGAGGCTCAAGAAGAGACCCAGTACTTC. Translated: CASSQVVEAQEETQYF.

This clonotype was counted many times. The chain has TRBV7-2 and TRBJ1-1; a weak D match, TRBD1 (5 bases). Germline CDR1 and CDR2: SGHTA and FQGNSA. Trimming left V 5 bases short and J 3 bases short, with 13 bases between. The CDR3 extends over 14 amino acids. CDR3 DNA sequence: TGTGCCAGCAGCCCTGGGGCATCGGACACTGAAGCTTTCTTT. The encoded protein is CASSPGASDTEAFF.

V gene TRBV6-1 combines with J gene TRBJ2-7, with 9 nucleotides matching TRBD1. CDR1 is MNHNS and CDR2 is SASEGT in the germline V gene. The CDR3 has 13 amino acids. Trimming cost V 7 bases and J 4 bases; bases outside gene matches: 5. CDR3 sequence (DNA): TGTGCCAGCATCGCGACAGGGGGTTACGAGCAGTACTTC. It yields the protein CASIATGGYEQYF.

This chain connects TRBV12-3 or TRBV12-4 to TRBJ1-1; 9 bases map to TRBD1. V shed 5 bases, J shed 6 bases, and the junction held 7 bases outside the gene matches. The CDR3 sequence is 14 residues long. The CDR3 sequence: CASSRQGVKAEAFF. The CDR3 coding sequence is TGTGCCAGCAGTAGACAGGGGGTAAAGGCTGAAGCTTTCTTT.

This clonotype has only one observation. This chain joins TRBV2 and TRBJ2-7; 7 positions match TRBD2. The CDR3 has 14 amino acids. The V gene end was trimmed by 5 bases and the J gene end by 3 bases; junction bases not matched to a gene: 7. The germline CDR1 and CDR2 sequences are SNHLY and FYNNEI. CDR3: CASSIGRGFYEQYF. In DNA form, the CDR3 reads TGTGCCAGCAGTATTGGGAGGGGTTTCTACGAGCAGTACTTC. The whole variable domain, remainder taken from reference TRBV2 and TRBJ2-7, is EPEVTQTPSHQVTQMGQEVILRCVPISNHLYFYWYRQILGQKVEFLVSFYNNEISEKSEIFDDQFSVERPDGSNFTLKIRSTKLEDSAMYFCASSIGRGFYEQYFGPGTRLTVT.

This clonotype was seen at least ten times. The V gene is TRBV5-1, the J gene TRBJ2-5, with 9 nucleotides matching TRBD2. V shed 1 base, J shed 4 bases, and the junction held 8 bases outside the gene matches. The CDR3 has 16 amino acids. Germline V CDR1 and CDR2: SGHRS, YFSETQ. In DNA form, the CDR3 reads TGCGCCAGCAGCTTGCTGGGCGGGGGGGCCAGAGAGACCCAGTACTTC. This encodes CASSLLGGGARETQYF. Full variable domain (remainder filled in from reference TRBV5-1 and TRBJ2-5): KAGVTQTPRYLIKTRGQQVTLSCSPISGHRSVSWYQQTPGQGLQFLFEYFSETQRNKGNFPGRFSGRQFSNSRSEMNVSTLELGDSALYLCASSLLGGGARETQYFGPGTRLLVL.

Many counts were recorded for this clonotype. This chain links TRBV2 with TRBJ1-5, with D perhaps TRBD1 (5 bases). CDR1 is SNHLY, CDR2 FYNNEI, per germline. Trimming removed 3 bases from V and 6 bases from J, with 15 bases in between. The CDR3 length is 15 residues. CDR3 loop: CASSEEVRALQPQHF. DNA of the CDR3: TGTGCCAGCAGTGAGGAGGTCAGGGCCCTTCAGCCCCAGCATTTT. The complete variable domain, with remaining parts taken from reference TRBV2 and TRBJ1-5, reads EPEVTQTPSHQVTQMGQEVILRCVPISNHLYFYWYRQILGQKVEFLVSFYNNEISEKSEIFDDQFSVERPDGSNFTLKIRSTKLEDSAMYFCASSEEVRALQPQHFGDGTRLSIL.

The V and J genes are TRBV12-5 and TRBJ2-7; D possibly matches TRBD1 or TRBD2 (5 bases each). CDR1 is LGHNT and CDR2 is FRNRAP in the germline V gene. The CDR3 consists of 14 residues. V dropped 5 bases and J dropped 2 bases, with 13 bases sitting between them. CDR3 in amino acids: CASGTWDGTYEQYF. The CDR3 region has the DNA TGTGCTAGTGGTACCTGGGACGGGACCTACGAGCAGTACTTC.